This TCR beta chain is from a study of blood T cell repertoires in COVID-19. Background on the study: T cells, B-cell-depleted T cells, or PBMCs supplied cDNA or gDNA.

Data came from immunoSEQ multiplex PCR; TCRdb stores just in-frame clones and leaves some out. The sample includes some 290,000 clones, 90% of them seen just once. Trimming cost V 2 bases and J 8 bases; bases outside gene matches: 3. In germline, CDR1 is LGHDT, CDR2 YNNKEL (reference sequence). The CDR3 covers 15 residues. Patients of the Seattle cohort, enrolled during active infection, were followed longitudinally. This clonotype was sampled from a woman aged 40 to 55 with COVID-19, enrolled during active disease. This sequence joins TRBV3-1 (or the pseudogene TRBV3-2) and TRBJ2-1; TRBD2 matches 13 bases. Sequenced input: peripheral blood. The CDR3 DNA follows: TGTGCCAGCAGCCAACCGACTAGCGGGAGGTATGAGCAGTTCTTC. Amino acid sequence: CASSQPTSGRYEQFF.